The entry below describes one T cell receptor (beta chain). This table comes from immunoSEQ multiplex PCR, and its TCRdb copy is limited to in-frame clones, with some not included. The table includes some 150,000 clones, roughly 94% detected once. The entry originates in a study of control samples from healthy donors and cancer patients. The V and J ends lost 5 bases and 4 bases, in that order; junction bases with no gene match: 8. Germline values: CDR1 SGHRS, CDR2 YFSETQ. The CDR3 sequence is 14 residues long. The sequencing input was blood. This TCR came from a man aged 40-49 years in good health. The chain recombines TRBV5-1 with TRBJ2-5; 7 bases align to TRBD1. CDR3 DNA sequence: TGCGCCAGCAGTCCGACAGGGTTTTTAGAGACCCAGTACTTC. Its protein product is CASSPTGFLETQYF.